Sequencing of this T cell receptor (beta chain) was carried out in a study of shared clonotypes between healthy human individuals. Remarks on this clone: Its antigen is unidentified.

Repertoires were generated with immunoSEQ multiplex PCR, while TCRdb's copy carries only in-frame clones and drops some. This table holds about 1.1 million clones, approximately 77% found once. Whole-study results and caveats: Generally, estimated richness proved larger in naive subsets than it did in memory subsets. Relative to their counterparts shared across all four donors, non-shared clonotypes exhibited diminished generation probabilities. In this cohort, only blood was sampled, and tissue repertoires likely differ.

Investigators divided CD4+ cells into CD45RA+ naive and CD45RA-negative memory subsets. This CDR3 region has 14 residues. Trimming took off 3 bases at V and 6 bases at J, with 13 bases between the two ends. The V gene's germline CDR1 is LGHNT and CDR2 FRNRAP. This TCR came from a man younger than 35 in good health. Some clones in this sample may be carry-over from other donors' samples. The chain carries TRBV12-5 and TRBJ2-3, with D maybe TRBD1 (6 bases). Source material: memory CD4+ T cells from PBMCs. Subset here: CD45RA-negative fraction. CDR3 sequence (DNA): TGTGCTAGTGGTTTACCGGGACATCCCGATACGCAGTATTTT. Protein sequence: CASGLPGHPDTQYF.